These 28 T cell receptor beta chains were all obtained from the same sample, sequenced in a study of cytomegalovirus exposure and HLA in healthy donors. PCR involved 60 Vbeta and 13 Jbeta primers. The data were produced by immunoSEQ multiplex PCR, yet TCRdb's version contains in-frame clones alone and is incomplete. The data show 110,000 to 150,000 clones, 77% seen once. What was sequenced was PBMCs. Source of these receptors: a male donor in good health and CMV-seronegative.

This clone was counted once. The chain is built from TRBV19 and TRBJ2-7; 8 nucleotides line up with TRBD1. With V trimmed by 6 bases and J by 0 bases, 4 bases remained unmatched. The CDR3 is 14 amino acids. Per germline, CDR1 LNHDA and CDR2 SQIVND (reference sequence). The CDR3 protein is CASSLGQVSYEQYF. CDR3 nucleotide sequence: TGTGCCAGTAGCCTGGGACAGGTCTCCTACGAGCAGTACTTC.

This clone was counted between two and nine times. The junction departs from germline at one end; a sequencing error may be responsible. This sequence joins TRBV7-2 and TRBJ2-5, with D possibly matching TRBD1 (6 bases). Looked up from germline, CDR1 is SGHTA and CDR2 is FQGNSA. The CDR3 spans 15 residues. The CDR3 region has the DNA TGTGCTAGCAGCTCTCGGCACAGGGTTGAAGAGACCCAGTACTTC. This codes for CASSSRHRVEETQYF.

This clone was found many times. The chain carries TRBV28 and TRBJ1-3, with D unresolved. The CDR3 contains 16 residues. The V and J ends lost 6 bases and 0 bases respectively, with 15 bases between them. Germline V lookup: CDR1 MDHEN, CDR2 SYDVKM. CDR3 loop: CASSSTVLSSGNTIYF. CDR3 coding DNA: TGTGCCAGCAGCAGTACAGTCCTGAGCTCTGGAAACACCATATATTTT.

CDR3: CASSQDMRAGGELFF. The CDR3 region has the DNA TGTGCCAGCAGCCAAGATATGAGGGCTGGCGGGGAGCTGTTTTTT. The chain employs TRBV4-2 and TRBJ2-2; the D gene is possibly TRBD2 (5 bases). The CDR3 sequence is 15 residues long. CDR1 and CDR2 from the germline V gene are LGHNA and YNFKEQ. V was shortened by 0 bases and J by 7 bases, with 12 bases between the two germline ends.

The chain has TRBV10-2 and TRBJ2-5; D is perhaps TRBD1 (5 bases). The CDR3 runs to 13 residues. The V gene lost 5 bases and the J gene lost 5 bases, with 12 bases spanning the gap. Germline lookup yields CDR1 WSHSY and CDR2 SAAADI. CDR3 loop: CASSPRETETQYF. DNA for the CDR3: TGCGCCAGCAGTCCCAGGGAAACCGAGACCCAGTACTTC.

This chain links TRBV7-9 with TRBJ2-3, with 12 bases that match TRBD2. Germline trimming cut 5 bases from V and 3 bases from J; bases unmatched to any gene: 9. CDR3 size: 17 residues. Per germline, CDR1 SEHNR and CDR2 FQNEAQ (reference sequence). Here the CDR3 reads CASSPTFLAGGTDTQYF. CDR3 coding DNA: TGTGCCAGCAGCCCCACCTTTCTAGCGGGGGGGACAGATACGCAGTATTTT.

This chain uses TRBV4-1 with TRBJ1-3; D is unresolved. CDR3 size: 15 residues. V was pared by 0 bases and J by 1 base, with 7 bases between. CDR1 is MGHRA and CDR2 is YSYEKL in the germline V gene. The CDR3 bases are TGCGCCAGCAGCCAAGATCAGGATTCTGGAAACACCATATATTTT. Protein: CASSQDQDSGNTIYF.

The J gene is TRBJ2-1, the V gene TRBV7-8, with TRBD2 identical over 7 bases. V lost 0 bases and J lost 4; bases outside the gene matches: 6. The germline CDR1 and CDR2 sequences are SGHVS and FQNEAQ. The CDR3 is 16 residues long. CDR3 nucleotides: TGTGCCAGCAGCTTAGCCCGGGAGGATAGGTACAATGAGCAGTTCTTC. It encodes CASSLAREDRYNEQFF.

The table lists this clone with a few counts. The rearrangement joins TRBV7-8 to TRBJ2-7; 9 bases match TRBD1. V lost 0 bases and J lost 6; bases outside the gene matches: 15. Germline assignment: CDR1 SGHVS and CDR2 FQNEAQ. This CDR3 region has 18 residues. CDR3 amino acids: CASSLAQGAPYRMVEQYF. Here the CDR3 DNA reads TGTGCCAGCAGCTTAGCACAGGGGGCGCCGTATCGAATGGTCGAGCAGTACTTC.

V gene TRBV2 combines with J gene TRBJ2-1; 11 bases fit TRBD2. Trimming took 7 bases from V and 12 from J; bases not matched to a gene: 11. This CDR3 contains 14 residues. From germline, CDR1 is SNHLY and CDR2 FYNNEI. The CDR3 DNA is TGTGCCAGCAATCCGGGACTAGCGGCCGGAGGGCAGTTCTTC. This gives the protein CASNPGLAAGGQFF.

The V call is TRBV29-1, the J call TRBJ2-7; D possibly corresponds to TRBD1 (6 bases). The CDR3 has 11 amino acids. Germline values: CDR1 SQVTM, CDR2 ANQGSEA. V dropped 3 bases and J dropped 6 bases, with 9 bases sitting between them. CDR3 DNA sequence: TGCAGCGTTGACAGGGGCGGCGAGCAGTACTTC. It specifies CSVDRGGEQYF.

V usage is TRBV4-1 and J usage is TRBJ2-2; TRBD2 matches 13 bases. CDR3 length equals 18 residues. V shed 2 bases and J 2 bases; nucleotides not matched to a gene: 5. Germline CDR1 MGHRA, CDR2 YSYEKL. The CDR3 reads CASSQPLAGGLNTGELFF. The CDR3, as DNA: TGCGCCAGCAGCCAACCACTAGCGGGGGGGTTAAACACCGGGGAGCTGTTTTTT.

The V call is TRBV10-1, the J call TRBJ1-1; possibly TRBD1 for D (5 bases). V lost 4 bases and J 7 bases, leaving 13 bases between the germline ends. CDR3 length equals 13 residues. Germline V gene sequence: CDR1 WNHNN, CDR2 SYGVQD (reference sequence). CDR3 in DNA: TGCGCCAGCAGTGTACCAGGGCAAATTGAAGCTTTCTTT. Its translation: CASSVPGQIEAFF.

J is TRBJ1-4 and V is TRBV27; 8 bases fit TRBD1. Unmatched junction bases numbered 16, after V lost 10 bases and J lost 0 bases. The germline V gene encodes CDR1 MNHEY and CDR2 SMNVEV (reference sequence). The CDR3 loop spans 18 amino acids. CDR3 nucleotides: TGTGCCACCACACAATACCCAGGGGGCCCTTCAACTAATGAAAAACTGTTTTTT. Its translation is CATTQYPGGPSTNEKLFF.

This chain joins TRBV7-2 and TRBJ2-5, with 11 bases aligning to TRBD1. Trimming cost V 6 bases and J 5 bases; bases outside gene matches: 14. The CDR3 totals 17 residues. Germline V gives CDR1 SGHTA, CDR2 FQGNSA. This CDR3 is CASRPGQGAVNGETQYF. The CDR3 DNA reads TGTGCCAGCAGACCCGGACAGGGGGCTGTCAACGGGGAGACCCAGTACTTC.

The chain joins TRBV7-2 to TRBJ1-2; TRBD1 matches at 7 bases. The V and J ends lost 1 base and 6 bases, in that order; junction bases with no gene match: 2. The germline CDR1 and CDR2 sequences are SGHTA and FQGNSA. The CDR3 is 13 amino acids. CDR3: CASSLEQGNGYTF. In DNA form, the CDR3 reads TGTGCCAGCAGCTTAGAACAGGGGAATGGCTACACCTTC.

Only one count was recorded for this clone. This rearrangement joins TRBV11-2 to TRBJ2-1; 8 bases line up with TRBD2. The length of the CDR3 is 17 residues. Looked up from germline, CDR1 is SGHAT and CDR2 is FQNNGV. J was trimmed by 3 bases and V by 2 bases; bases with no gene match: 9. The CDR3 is CASSLKAGVILYNEQFF. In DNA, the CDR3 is TGTGCCAGCAGCTTAAAAGCGGGAGTGATTCTCTACAATGAGCAGTTCTTC.

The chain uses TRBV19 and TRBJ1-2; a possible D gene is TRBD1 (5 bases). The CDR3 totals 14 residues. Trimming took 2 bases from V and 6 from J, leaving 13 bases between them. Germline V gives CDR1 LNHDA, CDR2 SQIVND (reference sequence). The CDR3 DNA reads TGTGCCAGTAGTATATATCGGGGCGGGAATGGCTACACCTTC. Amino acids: CASSIYRGGNGYTF.

The CDR3 DNA reads TGTGCCAGCACCGATCCGGGACTCCACAATGAGCAGTTCTTC. Translation gives CASTDPGLHNEQFF. The chain carries TRBV9 and TRBJ2-1; a possible D gene is TRBD2 (6 bases). Trimming cost V 6 bases and J 5 bases, with 15 bases left between them. This CDR3 is 14 amino acids long. The V gene's germline CDR1 is SGDLS and CDR2 YYNGEE.

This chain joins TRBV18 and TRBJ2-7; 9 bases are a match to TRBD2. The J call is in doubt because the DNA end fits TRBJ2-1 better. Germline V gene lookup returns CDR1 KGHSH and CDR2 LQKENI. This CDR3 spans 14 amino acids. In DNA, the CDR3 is TGTGCCAGCTCACAGCGGGGGGCCTACAATGAGCAGTTCTTC. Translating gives CASSQRGAYNEQFF.

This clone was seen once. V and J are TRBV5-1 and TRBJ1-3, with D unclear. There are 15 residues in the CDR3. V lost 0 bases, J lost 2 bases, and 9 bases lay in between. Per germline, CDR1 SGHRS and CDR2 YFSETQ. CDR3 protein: CASSLGGSPGNTIYF. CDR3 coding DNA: TGCGCCAGCAGCTTGGGCGGAAGTCCTGGAAACACCATATATTTT.

CDR3 region: CASRDRAWEKLFF. For the CDR3, the DNA is TGTGCCAGCCGCGACAGGGCTTGGGAAAAACTGTTTTTT. J is TRBJ1-4 and V is TRBV6-6; 7 bases map to TRBD1. V dropped 8 bases and J dropped 8; count of bases not matched to a gene: 8. Germline V lookup: CDR1 MNHNY, CDR2 SVGAGI (reference sequence). The CDR3 has 13 residues.

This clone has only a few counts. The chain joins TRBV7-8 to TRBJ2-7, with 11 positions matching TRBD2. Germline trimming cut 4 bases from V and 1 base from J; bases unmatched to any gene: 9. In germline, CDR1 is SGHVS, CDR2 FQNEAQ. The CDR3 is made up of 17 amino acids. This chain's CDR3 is CASSSIWLAGGSYEQYF. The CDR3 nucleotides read TGTGCCAGCAGCTCGATCTGGCTAGCGGGAGGATCCTACGAGCAGTACTTC.

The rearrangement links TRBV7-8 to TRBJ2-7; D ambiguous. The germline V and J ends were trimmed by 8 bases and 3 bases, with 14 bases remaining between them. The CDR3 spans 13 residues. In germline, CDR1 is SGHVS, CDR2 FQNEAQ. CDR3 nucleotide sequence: TGTGCCAGCGCCCCCCGCGTTGGCTACGAGCAGTACTTC. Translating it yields CASAPRVGYEQYF. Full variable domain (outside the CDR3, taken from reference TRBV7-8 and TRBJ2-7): GAGVSQSPRYKVAKRGQDVALRCDPISGHVSLFWYQQALGQGPEFLTYFQNEAQLDKSGLPSDRFFAERPEGSVSTLKIQRTQQEDSAVYLCASAPRVGYEQYFGPGTRLTVT.

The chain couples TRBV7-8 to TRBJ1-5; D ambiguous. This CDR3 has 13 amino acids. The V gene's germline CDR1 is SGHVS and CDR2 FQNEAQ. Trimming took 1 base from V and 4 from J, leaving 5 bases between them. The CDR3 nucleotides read TGTGCCAGCAGCTTAGTAGAGAATCAGCCCCAGCATTTT. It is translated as CASSLVENQPQHF.

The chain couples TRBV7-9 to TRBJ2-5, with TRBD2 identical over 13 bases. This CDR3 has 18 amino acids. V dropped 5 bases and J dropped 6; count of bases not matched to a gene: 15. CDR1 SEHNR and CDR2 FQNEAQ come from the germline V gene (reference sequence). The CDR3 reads CASSHLRTSGGGRQTQYF. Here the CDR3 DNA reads TGTGCCAGCAGCCACCTCAGGACTAGCGGGGGCGGGAGACAGACCCAGTACTTC.

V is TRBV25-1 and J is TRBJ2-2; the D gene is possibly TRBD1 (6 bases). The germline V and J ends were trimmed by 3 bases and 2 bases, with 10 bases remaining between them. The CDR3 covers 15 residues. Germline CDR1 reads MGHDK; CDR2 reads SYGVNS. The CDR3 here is CASSDPGTNTGELFF. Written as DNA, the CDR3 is TGTGCCAGCAGTGACCCAGGGACAAACACCGGGGAGCTGTTTTTT.

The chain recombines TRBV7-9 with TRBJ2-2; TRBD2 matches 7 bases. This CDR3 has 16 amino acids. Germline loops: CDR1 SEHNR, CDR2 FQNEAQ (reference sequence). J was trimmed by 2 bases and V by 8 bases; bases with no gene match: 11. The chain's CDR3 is CASPEGRGTNTGELFF. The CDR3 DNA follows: TGTGCCAGCCCAGAGGGGCGGGGGACCAACACCGGGGAGCTGTTTTTT.